These T cell receptor beta chains were read from a single sample in a study of blood T cell repertoires in COVID-19. Produced via immunoSEQ multiplex PCR; TCRdb's table is partial and in-frame only. The sample includes 50,000 to 80,000 clones, around three quarters of them seen just once. The specimen was peripheral blood. These receptors were collected from a human donor in a cohort sampled during active COVID-19. CDR3s include the opening cysteine and the closing phenylalanine or tryptophan.

v_call,j_call,cdr3_aa
TRBV6-6,TRBJ1-2,CASTKVGQQNYGYTF
TRBV24-1,TRBJ1-5,CATSENRAVPNQPQHF
TRBV5-1,TRBJ2-5,CASSTTGTRQETQYF
TRBV4-3,TRBJ1-5,CASSQDSGGRQPQHF
TRBV9,TRBJ2-2,CASSVVHTPGGELFF
TRBV2,TRBJ2-2,CASSADINTGELFF
TRBV28,TRBJ1-2,CASRRQGRGYTF
TRBV2,TRBJ1-6,CASGDRGRSPLHF
TRBV27,TRBJ2-5,CASSPPQGTQYF
TRBV3-1/TRBV3-2,TRBJ2-2,CASKLAANTGELFF
TRBV15,TRBJ2-2,CATSRTSGGAAGELFF
TRBV11-2,TRBJ1-1,CASSSRTGSEAFF
TRBV5-1,TRBJ2-5,CASSLEARVQETQYF
TRBV18,TRBJ2-2,CASSPLSRGSHGELFF
TRBV7-2,TRBJ1-5,CASSPQTGTGGNQPQHF
TRBV7-9,TRBJ2-5,CASSLVIGAQETQYF
TRBV5-1,TRBJ2-7,CASSERTGPYEQYF
TRBV9,TRBJ2-3,CASTVGLAGEPQYF
TRBV9,TRBJ2-2,CASSVGPPPAGELFF
TRBV5-1,TRBJ2-1,CASSVQGARDNEQFF
TRBV14,TRBJ2-2,CASSRESRTGELFF
TRBV6-5,TRBJ1-1,CAGGTGGHTEAFF
TRBV7-2,TRBJ2-7,CASSLDRGPYEQYF
TRBV29-1,TRBJ2-3,CSVKRDRGSTDTQYF
TRBV6-1,TRBJ2-1,CASSEWAGTGRHNEQFF
TRBV3-1/TRBV3-2,TRBJ1-4,CASSQGKDYGEKLFF
TRBV5-5,TRBJ2-2,CASSYSQGNGELFF
TRBV9,TRBJ1-2,CASSVSRGGGGYTF